Here is one T cell receptor beta chain with its context. This record belongs to a study of blood T cell repertoires in COVID-19. Across the study: PBMCs, B-cell-depleted T cells, or T cells provided the cDNA or gDNA that made up the material.

Patients from Seattle were sampled longitudinally, starting during active infection. Per the original data handling: Amplifying reference gene primers gave estimates of nucleated cell counts. Sequenced by immunoSEQ multiplex PCR; TCRdb stores in-frame clones only, minus some. Clone size and the V and J calls come from that table; the DNA yielded D and trimming. The profile covers 200,000 to 250,000 clones, with around 80% appearing a single time and about 10% taken by the ten largest. The germline gives CDR1 SGHTA, CDR2 FQGNSA. The CDR3 contains 15 residues. Trimming cost V 5 bases and J 10 bases; bases outside gene matches: 14.

This sequence joins TRBV7-2 and TRBJ2-1; 7 bases match TRBD1. Sequenced input: peripheral blood. The receptor's source is a woman older than 75 with COVID-19, enrolled during active disease. CDR3 residues: CASSLGQLGKDEQFF. In DNA form, the CDR3 reads TGTGCCAGCAGCCTGGGACAGTTAGGGAAGGACGAGCAGTTCTTC.